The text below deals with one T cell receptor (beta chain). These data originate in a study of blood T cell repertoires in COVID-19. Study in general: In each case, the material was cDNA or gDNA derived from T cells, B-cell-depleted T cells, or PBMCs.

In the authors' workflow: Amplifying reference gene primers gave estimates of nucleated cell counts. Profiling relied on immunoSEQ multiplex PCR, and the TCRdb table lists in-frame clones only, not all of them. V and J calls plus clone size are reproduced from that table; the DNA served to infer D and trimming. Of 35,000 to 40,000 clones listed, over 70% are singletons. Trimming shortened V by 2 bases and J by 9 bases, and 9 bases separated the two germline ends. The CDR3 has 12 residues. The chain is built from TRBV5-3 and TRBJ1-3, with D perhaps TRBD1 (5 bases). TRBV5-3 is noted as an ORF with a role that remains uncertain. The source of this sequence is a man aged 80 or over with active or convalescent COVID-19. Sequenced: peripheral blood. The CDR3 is CARSFRGSTIYF. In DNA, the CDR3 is TGTGCCAGAAGCTTTCGGGGGAGCACCATATATTTT.